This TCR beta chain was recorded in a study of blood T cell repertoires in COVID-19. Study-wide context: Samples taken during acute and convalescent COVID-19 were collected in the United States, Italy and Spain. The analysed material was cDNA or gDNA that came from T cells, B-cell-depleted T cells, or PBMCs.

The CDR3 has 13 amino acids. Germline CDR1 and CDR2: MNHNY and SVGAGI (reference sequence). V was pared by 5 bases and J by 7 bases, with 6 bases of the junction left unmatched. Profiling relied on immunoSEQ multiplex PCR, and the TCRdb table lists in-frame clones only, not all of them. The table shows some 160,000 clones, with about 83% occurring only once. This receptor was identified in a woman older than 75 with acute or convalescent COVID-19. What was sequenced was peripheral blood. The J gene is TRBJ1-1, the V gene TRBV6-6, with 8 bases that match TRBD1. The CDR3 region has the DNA TGTGCCAGCAGTCCGACAGGGGTTGGTGAAGCTTTCTTT. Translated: CASSPTGVGEAFF.